These 30 T cell receptor beta chains share one sample of origin, sequenced in a study of cytomegalovirus exposure and HLA in healthy donors. PCR used 60 Vbeta primers and 13 Jbeta primers. Profiling relied on immunoSEQ multiplex PCR, and the TCRdb table lists in-frame clones only, not all of them. In the table there are fewer than 250,000 clones, 60% to 80% of which are singletons. Source material: PBMCs. All receptors come from a male donor in good health and CMV-seronegative.

This clone was observed a handful of times. The genes are TRBV25-1 and TRBJ2-7, with a possible D match to TRBD2 (5 bases). CDR3 size: 11 residues. Germline lookup yields CDR1 MGHDK and CDR2 SYGVNS. Trimming took 4 bases from V and 6 from J, leaving 7 bases between them. The CDR3 reads CASSVGSEQYF. CDR3 DNA: TGTGCCAGCAGTGTAGGGAGCGAGCAGTACTTC.

The chain is built from TRBV10-3 and TRBJ2-7, with 10 bases that match TRBD2. There are 15 residues in the CDR3. V lost 0 bases to trimming and J lost 6 bases; unmatched junction nucleotides: 5. CDR1 and CDR2 (germline): ENHRY, SYGVKD. The DNA of the CDR3 is TGTGCCATCAGTGAGTCTACTAGCGGGGCCCTCGAGCAGTACTTC. This codes for CAISESTSGALEQYF.

This chain uses TRBV9 with TRBJ2-4; D is perhaps TRBD1 (5 bases). V dropped 0 bases and J dropped 3 bases, with 16 bases sitting between them. The CDR3 sequence is 17 residues long. Germline CDR1 and CDR2: SGDLS and YYNGEE. Here the CDR3 reads CASSVEGRERSKNIQYF. CDR3 DNA: TGTGCCAGCAGCGTAGAGGGCAGGGAAAGAAGCAAAAACATTCAGTACTTC.

The J gene is TRBJ2-7, the V gene TRBV27; unclear D gene. Germline lookup yields CDR1 MNHEY and CDR2 SMNVEV (reference sequence). The length of the CDR3 is 13 residues. V was shortened by 2 bases and J by 3 bases, with 8 bases between the two germline ends. CDR3 amino acids: CASSLRHGYEQYF. In DNA, the CDR3 is TGTGCCAGCAGTTTAAGACACGGCTACGAGCAGTACTTC.

The chain combines TRBV27 with TRBJ2-2; TRBD2 is a possible D gene (5 bases). The CDR3 runs to 14 residues. V was cut by 3 bases and J by 4 bases, with 9 bases left in between. Per germline, CDR1 MNHEY and CDR2 SMNVEV (reference sequence). In nucleotides, the CDR3 is TGTGCCAGCAGTTTTTCAGGACTCACCGGGGAGCTGTTTTTT. Residues: CASSFSGLTGELFF.

This clone showed up just once. The genes are TRBV29-1 and TRBJ2-1; D is perhaps TRBD2 (6 bases). This CDR3 has 14 residues. V gave up 4 bases and J gave up 7 bases, with 17 bases separating them. The germline V gene encodes CDR1 SQVTM and CDR2 ANQGSEA. The CDR3 DNA is TGCAGCGTTGTTGGCAGGCTAGCGCTGAATGAGCAGTTCTTC. This encodes CSVVGRLALNEQFF.

This rearrangement joins TRBV4-1 to TRBJ1-2; 10 bases are a match to TRBD1. The ends lost 5 bases at V and 4 bases at J; junction bases unmatched: 7. The V gene's germline CDR1 is MGHRA and CDR2 YSYEKL. The CDR3 runs 15 residues. The CDR3, as DNA: TGCGCCAGCAGCGGTCGGACAGGGGGGACCTATGGCTACACCTTC. Encoded protein: CASSGRTGGTYGYTF.

The J gene is TRBJ1-5, the V gene TRBV18; D possibly corresponds to TRBD1 (6 bases). Germline loops: CDR1 KGHSH, CDR2 LQKENI. With 3 bases removed from V and 2 bases from J, the gap between germline ends came to 14 bases. The CDR3 totals 16 residues. The CDR3 spells CASSPLQGHGNQPQHF. The CDR3 DNA reads as TGTGCCAGCTCACCTCTACAGGGTCATGGCAATCAGCCCCAGCATTTT.

The V and J genes are TRBV7-2 and TRBJ1-6; D might be TRBD1 (6 bases). Trimming took 5 bases from V and 7 from J, leaving 18 bases between them. CDR1 and CDR2 (germline): SGHTA, FQGNSA. The CDR3 sequence is 16 residues long. The CDR3 DNA reads as TGTGCCAGCAGCCCTGAGGGGGGGGTTTTCAATTCACCCCTCCACTTT. This gives the protein CASSPEGGVFNSPLHF.

The chain has TRBV27 and TRBJ2-2; perhaps TRBD2 as D (5 bases). The CDR3 extends over 15 amino acids. Deletions cut 3 bases from V and 6 bases from J, with 14 bases between. Germline lookup yields CDR1 MNHEY and CDR2 SMNVEV (reference sequence). The CDR3 nucleotides read TGTGCCAGCAGTTTGGAGCGGTCCCGCCCCGGGGAGCTGTTTTTT. Residues: CASSLERSRPGELFF.

J is TRBJ1-2 and V is TRBV7-9, with 8 nucleotides matching TRBD1. CDR3 size: 15 residues. Per the germline V gene, CDR1 is SEHNR and CDR2 is FQNEAQ (reference sequence). V lost 1 base, J lost 4 bases, and 5 bases stayed unmatched. The CDR3 here is CASSLGRGQSYGYTF. As DNA, the CDR3 is TGTGCCAGCAGCTTAGGCAGGGGGCAAAGCTATGGCTACACCTTC.

V is TRBV27 and J is TRBJ1-2; TRBD1 matches 7 bases. The trim removed 5 bases at V and 14 bases at J, leaving 20 bases unmatched. The CDR3 totals 15 residues. The germline V gene has CDR1 MNHEY and CDR2 SMNVEV (reference sequence). The DNA for the CDR3 is TGTGCCAGCAGTCCCCCGGCGGGACGAGGGACAGATTTTACCTTC. It codes for CASSPPAGRGTDFTF.

CDR3: CASSSRAGGSMQYF. The CDR3 DNA reads TGTGCCAGCAGTTCGAGGGCAGGGGGGTCGATGCAGTACTTC. The chain uses TRBV28 and TRBJ2-7; tentatively, D is TRBD1 (7 bases). The CDR3 spans 14 residues. Germline CDR1 is MDHEN and CDR2 is SYDVKM. The V gene lost 4 bases and the J gene lost 9 bases, with 19 bases spanning the gap.

This clone was recorded a few times. This chain links TRBV4-1 with TRBJ2-5, with a possible D match to TRBD2 (6 bases). V was trimmed by 3 bases and J by 7 bases, leaving 18 bases between them. Germline V gene lookup returns CDR1 MGHRA and CDR2 YSYEKL. The CDR3 has 15 amino acids. Written as DNA, the CDR3 is TGCGCCAGCAGCCAGGAGGGACTGGCCAGCGGGACCCAGTACTTC. It encodes CASSQEGLASGTQYF.

The rearrangement joins TRBV28 to TRBJ2-7, with 7 positions matching TRBD1. V dropped 6 bases and J dropped 2; count of bases not matched to a gene: 10. The germline V gene encodes CDR1 MDHEN and CDR2 SYDVKM. This CDR3 region has 15 residues. CDR3 residues: CASSSRQGSTYEQYF. The CDR3 DNA is TGTGCCAGCAGCAGCCGACAGGGCAGCACCTACGAGCAGTACTTC.

V is TRBV5-6 and J is TRBJ2-5; 7 bases are shared with TRBD1. The J call may be incorrect, as the DNA end agrees better with TRBJ2-7. CDR1 is SGHDT, CDR2 YYEEEE, per germline. The CDR3 is 15 amino acids. The CDR3 here is CASSFSGTANYEQYF. In nucleotides, the CDR3 is TGTGCCAGCAGCTTTTCCGGGACAGCGAACTACGAGCAGTACTTC.

This clone was seen more than once but under ten times. The chain has TRBV29-1 and TRBJ1-2; no definite D call. The CDR3 has 14 residues. Trimming stripped 2 bases from V and 0 bases from J, with 10 bases between. CDR1 is SQVTM, CDR2 ANQGSEA, per germline. As DNA, the CDR3 is TGCAGCGTTGAATACCCGCGAGCTAACTATGGCTACACCTTC. Encoded protein: CSVEYPRANYGYTF.

As concerns this clone: With only one base between it and a far larger clone, this is likely a read error. The sample holds other DNA sequences that translate to the same CDR3. The chain combines TRBV7-2 with TRBJ2-2, with TRBD2 matching 7 bases. Per germline, CDR1 SGHTA and CDR2 FQGNSA. The V segment lost 5 bases and the J segment 6 bases; nucleotides outside the gene matches: 9. This CDR3 has 15 residues. The chain's CDR3 is CASSPTSGVAGELFF. DNA of the CDR3: TGTGCCAGCAGCCCAACGAGCGGGGTGGCCGGGGAGCTGTTTTTT.

The rearrangement joins TRBV10-3 to TRBJ1-2, with 7 bases that match TRBD1. In germline, CDR1 is ENHRY, CDR2 SYGVKD. The CDR3 runs to 18 residues. V shed 5 bases and J 0 bases; nucleotides not matched to a gene: 15. CDR3 amino acids: CAISRTPEMGQSNYGYTF. In DNA, the CDR3 is TGTGCCATCAGTCGAACACCAGAGATGGGACAGTCTAACTATGGCTACACCTTC.

This chain joins TRBV9 and TRBJ1-2; D may be TRBD1 (6 bases). The CDR3 runs 12 residues. V lost 4 bases to trimming and J lost 8 bases, with 12 bases between them. Germline loops: CDR1 SGDLS, CDR2 YYNGEE. CDR3 residues: CASSTRTDGYTF. In DNA, the CDR3 is TGTGCCAGCAGCACCCGGACAGACGGCTACACCTTC.

The rearrangement uses TRBV10-3 and TRBJ1-2; 8 bases match TRBD1. The V gene end was trimmed by 2 bases and the J gene end by 10 bases; junction bases not matched to a gene: 12. The CDR3 is 15 residues long. Germline CDR1 and CDR2: ENHRY and SYGVKD. CDR3: CAISEADRGPWHYTF. CDR3 coding DNA: TGTGCCATCAGTGAGGCCGACAGGGGACCATGGCACTACACCTTC.

V usage is TRBV10-3 and J usage is TRBJ2-7, with 7 nucleotides matching TRBD1. From germline, CDR1 is ENHRY and CDR2 SYGVKD. This CDR3 has 16 residues. V shed 9 bases and J 0 bases; nucleotides not matched to a gene: 14. The DNA of the CDR3 is TGTGCCATAGCTCGAGGGGACAGCGCCGACTCCTACGAGCAGTACTTC. Translated: CAIARGDSADSYEQYF.

This chain links TRBV13 with TRBJ2-7, with 9 bases identical to TRBD2. This CDR3 spans 15 amino acids. Per the germline V gene, CDR1 is PRHDT and CDR2 is FYEKMQ (reference sequence). J gave up 3 bases and V 4 bases, and 7 bases lay outside the gene matches. The CDR3 region is CASSSTGTSSYEQYF. In DNA, the CDR3 is TGTGCCAGCAGCTCAACCGGGACTAGCAGCTACGAGCAGTACTTC.

V usage is TRBV10-2 and J usage is TRBJ1-1; D possibly corresponds to TRBD1 (6 bases). V was shortened by 6 bases and J by 8 bases, with 16 bases between the two germline ends. Germline V gene lookup returns CDR1 WSHSY and CDR2 SAAADI. CDR3 length: 13 amino acids. CDR3 bases: TGCGCCAGCAGGTCACCAGGGGAAGGGGAAGCTTTCTTT. This translates into CASRSPGEGEAFF.

CDR3 amino acids: CASYSGLRSYEQYF. The CDR3 bases are TGTGCCAGCTATAGCGGACTGCGCTCCTACGAGCAGTACTTC. The chain has TRBV27 and TRBJ2-7; tentatively, D is TRBD2 (6 bases). Looked up from germline, CDR1 is MNHEY and CDR2 is SMNVEV (reference sequence). This CDR3 region has 14 residues. V was cut by 8 bases and J by 0 bases, with 14 bases left in between.

The gene calls are TRBV4-3 and TRBJ1-2; D uncertain. This CDR3 is 16 amino acids long. Deletions cut 4 bases from V and 4 bases from J, with 19 bases between. Germline V gene lookup returns CDR1 LGHNA and CDR2 YSLEER. CDR3 sequence: CASSPGGAQMVYGYTF. The CDR3 nucleotides read TGCGCCAGCAGCCCCGGAGGAGCCCAAATGGTCTATGGCTACACCTTC.

The CDR3 is CASSHSTGPGDTQYF. The CDR3 coding sequence is TGCGCCAGCAGCCACTCTACAGGGCCCGGAGATACGCAGTATTTT. V usage is TRBV4-3 and J usage is TRBJ2-3, with D possibly TRBD1 on 6 matching bases. The CDR3 has 15 residues. V dropped 3 bases and J dropped 5 bases, with 15 bases sitting between them. Germline CDR1 is LGHNA and CDR2 is YSLEER.

The chain is built from TRBV4-1 and TRBJ1-2, with D possibly being TRBD1 (6 bases). The CDR3 totals 16 residues. Germline CDR1 MGHRA, CDR2 YSYEKL. V was cut by 5 bases and J by 7 bases, with 23 bases left in between. The DNA for the CDR3 is TGCGCCAGCAGCGCCCACCCGCGGACAGACTATGTTGGCTACACCTTC. It codes for CASSAHPRTDYVGYTF.

The rearrangement links TRBV10-3 to TRBJ2-3; D possibly corresponds to TRBD1 (5 bases). The CDR3 loop spans 13 amino acids. Trimming removed 4 bases at V and 6 bases at J, with 11 bases between. Per germline, CDR1 ENHRY and CDR2 SYGVKD. CDR3 loop: CAISGGMEDTQYF. CDR3 bases: TGTGCCATCAGTGGGGGCATGGAGGATACGCAGTATTTT.

The chain couples TRBV5-1 to TRBJ2-5; 10 nucleotides line up with TRBD1. There are 15 residues in the CDR3. Per germline, CDR1 SGHRS and CDR2 YFSETQ. The V segment lost 6 bases and the J segment 3 bases; nucleotides outside the gene matches: 8. The CDR3 spells CASTFPGQGKETQYF. CDR3 nucleotides: TGCGCCAGCACCTTTCCGGGACAGGGGAAAGAGACCCAGTACTTC. Together with reference TRBV5-1 and TRBJ2-5, the CDR3 gives the full variable domain: KAGVTQTPRYLIKTRGQQVTLSCSPISGHRSVSWYQQTPGQGLQFLFEYFSETQRNKGNFPGRFSGRQFSNSRSEMNVSTLELGDSALYLCASTFPGQGKETQYFGPGTRLLVL.